This T cell receptor (beta chain) was retrieved from a study of shared clonotypes between healthy human individuals. Study-wide results and limits: A handful of donors showed sharing of around 5.3% of naive CD4 clonotypes. Non-shared clonotypes showed lower generation probabilities than clonotypes common to all four donors.

Those who donated were healthy HIV-negative adults, with no recent acute infections or vaccinations reported. The method was immunoSEQ multiplex PCR; TCRdb's version includes in-frame clones alone and lacks a portion of them. The data contain fewer than 3 million clones, 85% to 95% of them singletons. A remark on this clone: Its specificity is not known.

Input material: naive CD4+ T cells from PBMCs. Subset given: CD45RA+ positively selected. The source is a man between 18 and 29 years old in good health. Some clones in this sample may be carry-over from other donors' samples.

The CDR3 loop is CASSPTDRGFNTEAFF. CDR3 nucleotides: TGCGCCAGCAGCCCGACGGACAGGGGGTTTAACACTGAAGCTTTCTTT. The chain couples TRBV4-1 to TRBJ1-1, with 10 bases identical to TRBD1. The CDR3 sequence is 16 residues long. Germline CDR1 reads MGHRA; CDR2 reads YSYEKL. V trimming: 4 bases; J trimming: 2 bases; junction bases outside the gene matches: 7.